The text below deals with one TCR beta chain. The germline V gene encodes CDR1 SGHNT and CDR2 YYREEE (reference sequence). Trimming took 3 bases from V and 8 from J, leaving 10 bases between them. The CDR3 is made up of 12 amino acids. The sample belongs to a study of blood T cell repertoires in COVID-19. Whole-study context: COVID-19 samples from acute and convalescent phases originated in the United States, Italy and Spain. PBMCs, B-cell-depleted T cells, or T cells provided the cDNA or gDNA that made up the material.

Per the study methods: Reference gene primers were amplified, and this amplification served to estimate nucleated cell counts. TCRdb keeps only in-frame clones here, not all; method: immunoSEQ multiplex PCR. For V, J and clone size, that table is used; D and trimming come from the DNA. This sample yields around 150,000 clones, of which roughly 90% are seen a single time; 2.5% to 3.5% belongs to the top ten. Sequenced material: peripheral blood. The chain has TRBV5-4 and TRBJ2-3; no clear D. The TCR was taken from a man aged 55 to 70 with acute or convalescent COVID-19. The chain's CDR3 is CASSSPGGTQYF. In DNA, the CDR3 is TGTGCCAGCAGCTCCCCGGGTGGTACGCAGTATTTT.